The T cell receptor beta chain described here comes from a study of T cell changes during pregnancy in multiple sclerosis. J gave up 8 bases and V 4 bases, and 6 bases lay outside the gene matches. Germline V gene sequence: CDR1 SGDLS, CDR2 YYNGEE. CDR3 length equals 14 residues. This clone came up once. Profiled with immunoSEQ multiplex PCR; TCRdb holds only in-frame clones, not every one. The table shows tens of thousands of clones, with 80% to 90% occurring only once. This material consisted of CD8+ T cells from peripheral blood mononuclear cells, taken in the second trimester of pregnancy. This sequence originates from a female donor with multiple sclerosis, enrolled in a pregnancy study. The chain combines TRBV9 with TRBJ2-1, with 10 bases identical to TRBD1. The CDR3: CASSPRDRGYEQFF. The CDR3 DNA follows: TGTGCCAGCAGCCCCCGGGACAGGGGCTATGAGCAGTTCTTC.